This T cell receptor (beta chain) came from a study of T cells in Graves' hyperthyroidism and ophthalmopathy. This clonotype was observed at least ten times. The study excluded patients with uncontrolled infection, other autoimmune disease, pregnancy or lactation. RNA transcripts were the template for amplifying TCR beta CDR3 regions. The TCR CDR3 first-round RT-PCR relied on the HTBI primer set. Via MiXCR, TCRdb re-called the multiplex PCR reads, giving one row per CDR3 protein. The sample lists nearly 600,000 distinct CDR3 sequences, roughly 14% seen once, with under 7% in the top ten. The specimen sequenced was blood. The sequence came from a woman aged 30 to 39 with Graves' hyperthyroidism that later progressed to Graves' ophthalmopathy.

The CDR3: CASSLAARSYEQYF. The CDR3 DNA is TGTGCCAGCAGCTTAGCTGCTAGAAGTTACGAGCAGTACTTC. The chain has TRBV7-9 and TRBJ2-7; D is undetermined. Germline-derived CDR1 and CDR2 are SEHNR and FQNEAQ (reference sequence). V was cut by 0 bases and J by 4 bases, with 10 bases left in between. The CDR3 covers 14 residues.